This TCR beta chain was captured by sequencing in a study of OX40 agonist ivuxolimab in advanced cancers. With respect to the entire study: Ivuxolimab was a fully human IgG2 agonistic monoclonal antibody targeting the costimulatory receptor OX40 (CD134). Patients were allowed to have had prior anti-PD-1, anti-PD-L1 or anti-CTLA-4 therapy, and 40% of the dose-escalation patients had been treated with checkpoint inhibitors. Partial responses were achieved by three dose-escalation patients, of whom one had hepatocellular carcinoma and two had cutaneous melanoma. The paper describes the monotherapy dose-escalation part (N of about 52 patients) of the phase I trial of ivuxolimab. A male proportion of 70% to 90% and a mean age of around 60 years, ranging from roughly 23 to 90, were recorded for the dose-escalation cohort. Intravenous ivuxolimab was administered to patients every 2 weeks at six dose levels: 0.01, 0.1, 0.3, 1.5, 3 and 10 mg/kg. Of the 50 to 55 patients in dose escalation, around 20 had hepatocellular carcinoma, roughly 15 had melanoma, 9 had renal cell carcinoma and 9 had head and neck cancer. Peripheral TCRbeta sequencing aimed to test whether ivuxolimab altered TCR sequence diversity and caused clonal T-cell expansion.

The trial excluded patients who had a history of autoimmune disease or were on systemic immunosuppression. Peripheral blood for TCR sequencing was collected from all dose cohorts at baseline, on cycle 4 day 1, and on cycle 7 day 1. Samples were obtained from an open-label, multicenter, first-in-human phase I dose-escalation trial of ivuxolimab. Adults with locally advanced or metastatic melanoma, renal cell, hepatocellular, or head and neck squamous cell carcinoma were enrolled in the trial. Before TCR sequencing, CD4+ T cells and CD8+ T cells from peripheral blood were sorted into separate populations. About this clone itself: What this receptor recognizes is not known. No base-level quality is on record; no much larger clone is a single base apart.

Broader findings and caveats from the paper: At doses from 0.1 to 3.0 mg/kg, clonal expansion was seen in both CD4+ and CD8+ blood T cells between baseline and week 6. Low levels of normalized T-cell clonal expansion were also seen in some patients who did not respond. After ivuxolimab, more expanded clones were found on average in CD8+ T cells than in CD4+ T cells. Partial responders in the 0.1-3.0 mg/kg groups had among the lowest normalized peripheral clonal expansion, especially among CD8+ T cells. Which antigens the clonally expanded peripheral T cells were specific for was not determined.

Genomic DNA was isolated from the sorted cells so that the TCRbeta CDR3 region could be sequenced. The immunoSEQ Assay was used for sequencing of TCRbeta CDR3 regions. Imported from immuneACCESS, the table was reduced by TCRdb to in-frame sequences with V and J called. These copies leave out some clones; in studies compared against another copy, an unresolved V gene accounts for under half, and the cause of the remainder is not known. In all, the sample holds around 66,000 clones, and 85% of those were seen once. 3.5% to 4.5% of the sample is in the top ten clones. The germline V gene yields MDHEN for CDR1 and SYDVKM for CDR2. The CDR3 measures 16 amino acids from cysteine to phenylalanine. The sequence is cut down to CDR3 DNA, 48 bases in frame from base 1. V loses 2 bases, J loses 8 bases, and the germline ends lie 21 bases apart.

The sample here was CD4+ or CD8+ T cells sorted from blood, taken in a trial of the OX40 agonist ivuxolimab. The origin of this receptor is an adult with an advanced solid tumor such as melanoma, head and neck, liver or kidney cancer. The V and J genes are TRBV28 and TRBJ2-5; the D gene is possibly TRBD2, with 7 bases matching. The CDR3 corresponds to CASSLTAGALGVTQYF. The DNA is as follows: TGTGCCAGCAGTTTAACGGCGGGGGCCCTTGGCGTTACCCAGTACTTC.